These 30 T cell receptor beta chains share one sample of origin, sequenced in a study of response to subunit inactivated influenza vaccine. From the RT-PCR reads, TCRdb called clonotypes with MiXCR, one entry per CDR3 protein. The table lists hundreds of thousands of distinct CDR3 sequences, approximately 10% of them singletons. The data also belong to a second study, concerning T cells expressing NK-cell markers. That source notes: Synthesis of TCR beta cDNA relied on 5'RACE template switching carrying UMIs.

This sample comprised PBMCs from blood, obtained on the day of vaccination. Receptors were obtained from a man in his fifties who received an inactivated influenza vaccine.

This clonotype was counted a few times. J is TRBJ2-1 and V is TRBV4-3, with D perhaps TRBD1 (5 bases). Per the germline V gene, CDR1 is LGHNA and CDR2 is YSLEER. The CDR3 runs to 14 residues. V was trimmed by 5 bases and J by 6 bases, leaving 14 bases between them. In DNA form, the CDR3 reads TGCGCCAGCAGCGCGGACATCCGTGTCAATGAGCAGTTCTTC. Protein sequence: CASSADIRVNEQFF.

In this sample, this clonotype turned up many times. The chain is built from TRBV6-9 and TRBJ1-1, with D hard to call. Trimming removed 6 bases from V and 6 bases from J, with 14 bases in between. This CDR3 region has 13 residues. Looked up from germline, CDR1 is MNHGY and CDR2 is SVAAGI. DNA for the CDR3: TGTGCCAGCAGAGATGATGTGTCGGCTGAAGCTTTCTTT. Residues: CASRDDVSAEAFF.

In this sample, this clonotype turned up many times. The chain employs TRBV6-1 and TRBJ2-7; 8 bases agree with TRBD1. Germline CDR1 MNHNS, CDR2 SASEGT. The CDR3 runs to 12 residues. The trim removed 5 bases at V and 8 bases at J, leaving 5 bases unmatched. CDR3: CASSLDRAQQYF. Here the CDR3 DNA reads TGTGCCAGCAGTTTGGACAGGGCCCAGCAGTACTTC.

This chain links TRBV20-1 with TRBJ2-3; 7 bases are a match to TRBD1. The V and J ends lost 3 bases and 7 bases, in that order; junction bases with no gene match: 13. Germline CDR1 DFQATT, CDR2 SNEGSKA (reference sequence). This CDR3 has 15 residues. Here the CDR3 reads CSASPRQGSFNTQYF. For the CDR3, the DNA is TGCAGTGCTAGCCCGAGACAGGGTTCTTTTAATACGCAGTATTTT.

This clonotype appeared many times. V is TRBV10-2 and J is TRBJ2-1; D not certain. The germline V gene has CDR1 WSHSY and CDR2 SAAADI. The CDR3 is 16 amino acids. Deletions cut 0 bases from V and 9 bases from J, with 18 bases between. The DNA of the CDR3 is TGCGCCAGCAGTGAGTCCTCGGCCGAACGGGCATTTGAGCAGTTCTTC. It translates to CASSESSAERAFEQFF.

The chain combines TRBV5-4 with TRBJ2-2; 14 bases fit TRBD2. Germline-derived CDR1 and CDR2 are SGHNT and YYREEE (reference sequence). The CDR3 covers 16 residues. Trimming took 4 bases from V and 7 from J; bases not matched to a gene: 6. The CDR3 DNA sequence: TGTGCCAGCAGCCTGGGACTAGCGGGAGATCACGGGGAGCTGTTTTTT. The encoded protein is CASSLGLAGDHGELFF. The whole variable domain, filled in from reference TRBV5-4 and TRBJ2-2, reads ETGVTQSPTHLIKTRGQQVTLRCSSQSGHNTVSWYQQALGQGPQFIFQYYREEENGRGNFPPRFSGLQFPNYSSELNVNALELDDSALYLCASSLGLAGDHGELFFGEGSRLTVL.

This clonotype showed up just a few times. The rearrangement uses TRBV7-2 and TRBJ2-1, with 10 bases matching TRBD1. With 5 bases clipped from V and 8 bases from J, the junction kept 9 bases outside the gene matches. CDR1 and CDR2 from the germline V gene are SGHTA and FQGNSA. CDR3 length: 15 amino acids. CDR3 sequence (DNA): TGTGCCAGCAGCCCTCGGGACAGGGGTGGTGATGAGCAGTTCTTC. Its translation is CASSPRDRGGDEQFF.

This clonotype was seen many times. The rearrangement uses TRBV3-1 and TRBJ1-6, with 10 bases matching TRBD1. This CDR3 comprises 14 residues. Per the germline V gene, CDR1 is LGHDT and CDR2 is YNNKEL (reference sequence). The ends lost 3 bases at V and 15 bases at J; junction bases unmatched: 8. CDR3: CASSHETGGWILHF. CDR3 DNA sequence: TGTGCCAGCAGCCACGAGACAGGGGGCTGGATCCTCCACTTT.

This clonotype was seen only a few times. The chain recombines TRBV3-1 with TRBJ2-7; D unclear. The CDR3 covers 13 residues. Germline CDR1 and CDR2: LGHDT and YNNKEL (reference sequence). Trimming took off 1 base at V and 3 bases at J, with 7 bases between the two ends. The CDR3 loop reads CASSQASYYEQYF. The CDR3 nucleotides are TGTGCCAGCAGCCAAGCGTCCTACTACGAGCAGTACTTC.

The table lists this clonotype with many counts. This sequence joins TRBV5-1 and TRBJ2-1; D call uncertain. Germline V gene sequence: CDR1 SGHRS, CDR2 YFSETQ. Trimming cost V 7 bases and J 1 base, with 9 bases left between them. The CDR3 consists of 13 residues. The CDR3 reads CASSTKSYNEQFF. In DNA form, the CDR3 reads TGCGCCAGCTCGACGAAGTCCTACAATGAGCAGTTCTTC.

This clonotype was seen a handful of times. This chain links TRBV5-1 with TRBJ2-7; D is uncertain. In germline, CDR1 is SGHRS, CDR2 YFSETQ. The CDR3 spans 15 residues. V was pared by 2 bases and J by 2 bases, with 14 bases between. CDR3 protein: CASSLTQGTTYEQYF. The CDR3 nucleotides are TGCGCCAGCAGCTTAACCCAAGGCACCACCTACGAGCAGTACTTC.

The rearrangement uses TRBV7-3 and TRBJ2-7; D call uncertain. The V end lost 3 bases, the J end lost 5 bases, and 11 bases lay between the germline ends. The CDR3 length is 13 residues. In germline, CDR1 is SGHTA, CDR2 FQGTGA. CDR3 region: CASSFHPNDEQYF. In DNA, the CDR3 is TGTGCCAGCAGCTTCCATCCCAATGACGAGCAGTACTTC.

The CDR3 nucleotides read TGCAGTGCAACCCCTTGGACAGGGGGGGACATTCAGTACTTC. Its translation is CSATPWTGGDIQYF. The gene calls are TRBV20-1 and TRBJ2-4; 10 nucleotides align to TRBD1. This CDR3 is built from 14 residues. Germline V gene data show CDR1 as DFQATT and CDR2 as SNEGSKA (reference sequence). Trimming cost V 6 bases and J 8 bases; bases outside gene matches: 10.

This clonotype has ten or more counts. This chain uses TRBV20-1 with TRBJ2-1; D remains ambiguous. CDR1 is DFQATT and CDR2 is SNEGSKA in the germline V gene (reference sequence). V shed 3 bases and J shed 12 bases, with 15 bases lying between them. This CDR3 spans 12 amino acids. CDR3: CSASGFGEWQFF. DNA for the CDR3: TGCAGTGCTAGTGGGTTTGGGGAATGGCAGTTCTTC.

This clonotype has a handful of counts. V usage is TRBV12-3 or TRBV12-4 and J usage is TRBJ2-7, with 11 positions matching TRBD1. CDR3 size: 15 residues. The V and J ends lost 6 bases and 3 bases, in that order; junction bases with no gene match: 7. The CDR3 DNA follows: TGTGCCAGCAGGGTGGGACAGGGGGTATACTACGAGCAGTACTTC. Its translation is CASRVGQGVYYEQYF.

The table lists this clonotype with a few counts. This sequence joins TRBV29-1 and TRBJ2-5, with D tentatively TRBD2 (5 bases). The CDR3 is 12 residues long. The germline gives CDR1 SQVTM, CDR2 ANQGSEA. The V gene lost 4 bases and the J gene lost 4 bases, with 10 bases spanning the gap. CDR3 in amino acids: CSVGRGLETQYF. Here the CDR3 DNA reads TGCAGCGTTGGAAGAGGGCTAGAGACCCAGTACTTC.

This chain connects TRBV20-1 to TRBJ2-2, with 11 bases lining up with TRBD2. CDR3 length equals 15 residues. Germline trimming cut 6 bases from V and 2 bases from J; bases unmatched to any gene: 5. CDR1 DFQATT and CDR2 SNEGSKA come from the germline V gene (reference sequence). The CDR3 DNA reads TGCAGTGCCAGGACTAGCGGGCTAAACACCGGGGAGCTGTTTTTT. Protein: CSARTSGLNTGELFF.

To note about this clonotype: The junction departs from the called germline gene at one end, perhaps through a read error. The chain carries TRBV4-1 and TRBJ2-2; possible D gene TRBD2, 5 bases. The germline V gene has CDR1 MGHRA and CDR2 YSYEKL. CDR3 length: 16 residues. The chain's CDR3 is CASSQVKTGNAGELSF. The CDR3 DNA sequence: TGCGCCAGCAGCCAAGTAAAGACGGGGAACGCCGGGGAGCTGTCTTTT.

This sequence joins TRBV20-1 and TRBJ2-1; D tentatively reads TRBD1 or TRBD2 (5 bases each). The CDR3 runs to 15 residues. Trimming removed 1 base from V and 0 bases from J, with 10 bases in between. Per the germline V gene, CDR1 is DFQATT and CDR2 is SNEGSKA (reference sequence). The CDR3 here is CSARGGTNSYNEQFF. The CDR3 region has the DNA TGCAGTGCTAGAGGAGGGACCAACTCCTACAATGAGCAGTTCTTC.

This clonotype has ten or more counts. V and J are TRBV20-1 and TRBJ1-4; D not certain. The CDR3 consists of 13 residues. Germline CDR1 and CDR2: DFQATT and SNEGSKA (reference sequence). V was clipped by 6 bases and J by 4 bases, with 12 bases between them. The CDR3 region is CSAQADGNEKLFF. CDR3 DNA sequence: TGCAGTGCCCAAGCGGACGGTAATGAAAAACTGTTTTTT.

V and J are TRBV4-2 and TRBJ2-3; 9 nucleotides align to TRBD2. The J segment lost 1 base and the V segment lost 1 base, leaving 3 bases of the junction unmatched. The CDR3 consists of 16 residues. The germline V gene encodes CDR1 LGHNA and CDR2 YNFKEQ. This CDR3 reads CASSQAASGGTDTQYF. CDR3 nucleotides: TGTGCCAGCAGCCAAGCGGCTAGCGGGGGCACAGATACGCAGTATTTT.

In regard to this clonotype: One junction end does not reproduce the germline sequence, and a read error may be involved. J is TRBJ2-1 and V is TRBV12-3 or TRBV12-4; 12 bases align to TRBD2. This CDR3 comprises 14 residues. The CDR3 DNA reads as TGTGCCAGCAGTTGGACTAGCGGGACCAATGAGCAGTGCTTC. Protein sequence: CASSWTSGTNEQCF.

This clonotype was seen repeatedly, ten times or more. DNA for the CDR3: TGCGCCAGCAGCTTGATTAGGGGGGACACTGAAGCTTTCTTT. As protein: CASSLIRGDTEAFF. V gene TRBV5-1 combines with J gene TRBJ1-1; possible D gene TRBD1, 6 bases. V shed 1 base and J shed 3 bases, with 10 bases lying between them. In germline, CDR1 is SGHRS, CDR2 YFSETQ. The length of the CDR3 is 14 residues.

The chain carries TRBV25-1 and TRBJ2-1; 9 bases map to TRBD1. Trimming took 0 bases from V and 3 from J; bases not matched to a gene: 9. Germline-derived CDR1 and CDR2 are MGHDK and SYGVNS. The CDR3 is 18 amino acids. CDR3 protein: CASSEYLGGTGHYNEQFF. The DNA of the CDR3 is TGTGCCAGCAGTGAATATCTTGGCGGGACAGGGCACTACAATGAGCAGTTCTTC.

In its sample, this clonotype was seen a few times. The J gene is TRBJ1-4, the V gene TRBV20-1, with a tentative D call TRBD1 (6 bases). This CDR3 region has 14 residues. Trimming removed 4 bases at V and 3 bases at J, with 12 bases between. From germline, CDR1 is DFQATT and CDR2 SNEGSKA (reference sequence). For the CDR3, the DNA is TGCAGTGCTAACACAGGGTCGGCTAATGAAAAACTGTTTTTT. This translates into CSANTGSANEKLFF.

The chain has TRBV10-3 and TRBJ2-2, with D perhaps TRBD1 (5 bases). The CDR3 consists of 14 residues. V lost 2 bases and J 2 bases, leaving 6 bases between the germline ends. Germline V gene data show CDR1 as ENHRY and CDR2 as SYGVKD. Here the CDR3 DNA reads TGTGCCATCAGTGAGAGGGGAAACACCGGGGAGCTGTTTTTT. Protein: CAISERGNTGELFF.

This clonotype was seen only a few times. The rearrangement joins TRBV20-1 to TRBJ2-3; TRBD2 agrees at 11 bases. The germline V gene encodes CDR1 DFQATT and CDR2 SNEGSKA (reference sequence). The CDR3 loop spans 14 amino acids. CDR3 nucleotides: TGCAGCGCTGGGACTAGCGGCAGCACAGATACGCAGTATTTT. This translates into CSAGTSGSTDTQYF.

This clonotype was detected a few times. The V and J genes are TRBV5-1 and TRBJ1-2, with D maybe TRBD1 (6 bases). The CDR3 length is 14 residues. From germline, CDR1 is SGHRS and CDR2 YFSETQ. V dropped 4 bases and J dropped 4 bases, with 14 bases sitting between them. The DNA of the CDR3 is TGCGCCAGCAGCCGACAAGGGACACCCTATGGCTACACCTTC. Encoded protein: CASSRQGTPYGYTF. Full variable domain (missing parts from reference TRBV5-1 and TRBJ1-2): KAGVTQTPRYLIKTRGQQVTLSCSPISGHRSVSWYQQTPGQGLQFLFEYFSETQRNKGNFPGRFSGRQFSNSRSEMNVSTLELGDSALYLCASSRQGTPYGYTFGSGTRLTVV.

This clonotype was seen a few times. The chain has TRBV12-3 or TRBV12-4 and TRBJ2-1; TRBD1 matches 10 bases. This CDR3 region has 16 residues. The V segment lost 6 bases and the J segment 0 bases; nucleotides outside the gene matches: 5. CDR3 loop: CASRQTGGRSYNEQFF. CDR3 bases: TGTGCCAGCAGACAGACAGGGGGCCGCTCCTACAATGAGCAGTTCTTC.

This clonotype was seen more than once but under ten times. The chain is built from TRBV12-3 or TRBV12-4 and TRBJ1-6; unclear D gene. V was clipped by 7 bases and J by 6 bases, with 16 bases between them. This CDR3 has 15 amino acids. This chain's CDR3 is CASTPRPGGNSPLHF. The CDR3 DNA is TGTGCCAGCACCCCTCGGCCGGGAGGTAATTCACCCCTCCACTTT.